Each of the 7 T cell receptor beta chains below was sequenced from the same sample in a study of blood T cells in healthy people across ages. Primed by a sample-barcoded 5' primer and a J-beta primer mix, a second PCR proceeded for about 6 to 12 cycles. TCRdb reprocessed the 5' RACE reads via MiXCR and lists one record per CDR3 protein. In the table there are about 1.4 million distinct CDR3 sequences, almost 60% of which are singletons. Sequenced sample: blood. The receptors originated from a young man in good health.

J is TRBJ2-3 and V is TRBV4-2, with TRBD2 as a possible D gene (6 bases). CDR1 and CDR2 from the germline V gene are LGHNA and YNFKEQ. The CDR3 is 16 residues long. The germline V and J ends were trimmed by 2 bases and 2 bases, with 14 bases remaining between them. CDR3 protein: CASSQPPGLSTDTQYF. DNA for the CDR3: TGTGCCAGCAGCCAACCCCCGGGACTGTCCACAGATACGCAGTATTTT.

J is TRBJ2-3 and V is TRBV5-1, with 10 positions matching TRBD2. Germline values: CDR1 SGHRS, CDR2 YFSETQ. This CDR3 contains 16 residues. With V trimmed by 4 bases and J by 0 bases, 5 bases remained unmatched. CDR3 DNA: TGCGCCAGCAGCCATAAGACTAGCGGGAGCACAGATACGCAGTATTTT. Translating it yields CASSHKTSGSTDTQYF.

This sequence joins TRBV7-2 and TRBJ2-7; the D call may be TRBD1 or TRBD2 (5 bases each). This CDR3 is built from 16 residues. Trimming took off 1 base at V and 2 bases at J, with 15 bases between the two ends. From germline, CDR1 is SGHTA and CDR2 FQGNSA. This CDR3 is CASSLGLTGTAYEQYF. In DNA form, the CDR3 reads TGTGCCAGCAGCTTAGGACTAACGGGGACGGCCTACGAGCAGTACTTC.

CDR3 region: CASSLFPGQSSYEQYF. The DNA of the CDR3 is TGCGCCAGCAGCCTCTTCCCGGGACAGAGCTCCTACGAGCAGTACTTC. The chain joins TRBV4-3 to TRBJ2-7, with TRBD1 identical over 7 bases. The V and J ends lost 4 bases and 0 bases, in that order; junction bases with no gene match: 9. In germline, CDR1 is LGHNA, CDR2 YSLEER. The CDR3 is 16 residues long.

The chain uses TRBV2 and TRBJ2-7; D is ambiguous. Germline V gene lookup returns CDR1 SNHLY and CDR2 FYNNEI. The CDR3 has 11 amino acids. V was clipped by 10 bases and J by 6 bases, with 13 bases between them. This chain's CDR3 is CATSEGLEQYF. CDR3 in DNA: TGTGCCACCTCGGAAGGTCTCGAGCAGTACTTC.

There are a few counts of this clonotype. The V call is TRBV28, the J call TRBJ2-7; D call uncertain. This CDR3 spans 12 amino acids. Per germline, CDR1 MDHEN and CDR2 SYDVKM. V lost 3 bases and J lost 7, with 10 bases in between. Written as DNA, the CDR3 is TGTGCCAGCAGTTTTCCAGGTAATGAGCAGTACTTC. Amino acid sequence: CASSFPGNEQYF.

This rearrangement joins TRBV2 to TRBJ2-5, with a weak D call TRBD2 (6 bases). CDR1 and CDR2 (germline): SNHLY, FYNNEI. V lost 6 bases, J lost 4 bases, and 15 bases lay in between. This CDR3 spans 14 amino acids. The CDR3 DNA reads TGTGCCAGCAGGTACACTCCCGGGAGAGAGACCCAGTACTTC. Protein: CASRYTPGRETQYF. The entire variable domain, with the rest obtained from reference TRBV2 and TRBJ2-5, is as follows: EPEVTQTPSHQVTQMGQEVILRCVPISNHLYFYWYRQILGQKVEFLVSFYNNEISEKSEIFDDQFSVERPDGSNFTLKIRSTKLEDSAMYFCASRYTPGRETQYFGPGTRLLVL.